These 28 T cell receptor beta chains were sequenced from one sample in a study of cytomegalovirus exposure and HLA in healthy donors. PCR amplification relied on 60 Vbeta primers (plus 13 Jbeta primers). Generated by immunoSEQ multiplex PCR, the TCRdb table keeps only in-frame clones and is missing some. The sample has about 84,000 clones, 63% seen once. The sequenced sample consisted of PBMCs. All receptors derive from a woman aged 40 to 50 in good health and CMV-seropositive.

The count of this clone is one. CDR3 DNA: TGTGCCAGCAGCCCAGTAACGTGGGGCGGGATGAACACTGAAGCTTTCTTT. This sequence encodes CASSPVTWGGMNTEAFF. The chain links TRBV27 to TRBJ1-1; TRBD1 might be the D (5 bases). The V and J ends lost 6 bases and 0 bases respectively, with 20 bases between them. Germline CDR1 MNHEY, CDR2 SMNVEV (reference sequence). This CDR3 is built from 17 residues.

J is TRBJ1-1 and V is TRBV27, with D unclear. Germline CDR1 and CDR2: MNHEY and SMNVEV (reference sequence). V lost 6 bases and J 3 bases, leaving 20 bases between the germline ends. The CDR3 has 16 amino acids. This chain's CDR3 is CASSRGSHPGDTEAFF. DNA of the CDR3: TGTGCCAGCAGCCGAGGGTCCCACCCCGGGGACACTGAAGCTTTCTTT.

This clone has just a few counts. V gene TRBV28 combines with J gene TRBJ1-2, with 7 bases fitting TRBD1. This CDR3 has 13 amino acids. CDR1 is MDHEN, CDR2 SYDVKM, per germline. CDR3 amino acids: CASERGLDYGYTF. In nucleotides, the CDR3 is TGTGCTAGCGAGAGGGGGCTTGACTATGGCTACACCTTC.

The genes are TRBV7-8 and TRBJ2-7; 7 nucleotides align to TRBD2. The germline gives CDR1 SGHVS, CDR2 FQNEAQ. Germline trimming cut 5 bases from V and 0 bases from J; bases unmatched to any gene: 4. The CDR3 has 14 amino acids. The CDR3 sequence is CASSPKRDSYEQYF. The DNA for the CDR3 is TGTGCCAGCAGCCCCAAGCGGGACTCCTACGAGCAGTACTTC. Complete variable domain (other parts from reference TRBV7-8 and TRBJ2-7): GAGVSQSPRYKVAKRGQDVALRCDPISGHVSLFWYQQALGQGPEFLTYFQNEAQLDKSGLPSDRFFAERPEGSVSTLKIQRTQQEDSAVYLCASSPKRDSYEQYFGPGTRLTVT.

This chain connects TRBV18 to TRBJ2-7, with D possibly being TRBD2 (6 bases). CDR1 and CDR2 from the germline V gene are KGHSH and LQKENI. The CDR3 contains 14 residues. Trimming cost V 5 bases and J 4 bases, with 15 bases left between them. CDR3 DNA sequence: TGTGCCAGCTCAATGGGACTCGCGACTTACGAGCAGTACTTC. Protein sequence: CASSMGLATYEQYF.

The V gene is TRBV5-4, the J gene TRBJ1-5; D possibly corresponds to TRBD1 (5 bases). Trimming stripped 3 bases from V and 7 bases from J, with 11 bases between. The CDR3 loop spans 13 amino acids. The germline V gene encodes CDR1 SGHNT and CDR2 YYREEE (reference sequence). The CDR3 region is CASSYGGLQPQHF. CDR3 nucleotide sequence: TGTGCCAGCAGCTATGGGGGGTTGCAGCCCCAGCATTTT.

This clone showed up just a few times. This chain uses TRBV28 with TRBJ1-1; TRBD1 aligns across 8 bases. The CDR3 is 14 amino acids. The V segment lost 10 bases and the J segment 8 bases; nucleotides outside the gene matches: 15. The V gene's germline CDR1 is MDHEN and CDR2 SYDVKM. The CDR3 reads CAIREARGLREAFF. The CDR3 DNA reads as TGTGCCATCAGAGAGGCCAGGGGGCTTAGGGAAGCTTTCTTT.

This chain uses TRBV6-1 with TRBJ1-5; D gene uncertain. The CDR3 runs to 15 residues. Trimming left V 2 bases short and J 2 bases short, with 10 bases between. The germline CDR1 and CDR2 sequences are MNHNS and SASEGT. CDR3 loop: CASSEFGERNQPQHF. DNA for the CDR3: TGTGCCAGCAGTGAATTCGGGGAGCGCAATCAGCCCCAGCATTTT.

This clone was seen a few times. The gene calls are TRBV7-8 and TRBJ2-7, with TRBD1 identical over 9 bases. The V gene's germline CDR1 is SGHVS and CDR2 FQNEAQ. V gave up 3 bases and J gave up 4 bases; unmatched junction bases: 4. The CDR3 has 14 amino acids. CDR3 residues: CASSFGTGRYEQYF. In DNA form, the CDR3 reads TGTGCCAGCAGCTTCGGGACAGGGAGGTACGAGCAGTACTTC.

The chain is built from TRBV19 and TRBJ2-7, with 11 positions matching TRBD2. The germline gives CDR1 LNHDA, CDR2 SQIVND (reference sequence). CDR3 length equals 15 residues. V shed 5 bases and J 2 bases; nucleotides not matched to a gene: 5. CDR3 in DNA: TGTGCCAGTAGTCTAGGACTAGCGGGCACCTACGAGCAGTACTTC. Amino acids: CASSLGLAGTYEQYF.

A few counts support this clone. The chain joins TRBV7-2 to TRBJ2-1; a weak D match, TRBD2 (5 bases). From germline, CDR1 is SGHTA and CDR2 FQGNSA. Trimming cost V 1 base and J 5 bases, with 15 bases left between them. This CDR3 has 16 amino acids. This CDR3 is CASSLEWSGYDNEQFF. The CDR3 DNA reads TGTGCCAGCAGCTTAGAATGGTCGGGATACGACAATGAGCAGTTCTTC.

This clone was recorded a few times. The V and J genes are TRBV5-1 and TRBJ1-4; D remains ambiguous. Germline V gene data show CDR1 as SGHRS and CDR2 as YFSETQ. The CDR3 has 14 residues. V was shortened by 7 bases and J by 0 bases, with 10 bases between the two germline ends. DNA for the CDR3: TGCGCCAGCCAAACGGGAGCAACTAATGAAAAACTGTTTTTT. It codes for CASQTGATNEKLFF.

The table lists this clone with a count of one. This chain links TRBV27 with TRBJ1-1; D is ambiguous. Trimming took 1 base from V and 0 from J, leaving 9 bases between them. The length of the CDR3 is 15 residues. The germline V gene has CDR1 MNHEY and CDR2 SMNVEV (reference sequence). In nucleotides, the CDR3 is TGTGCCAGCAGTTTATTTGGAACTATGAACACTGAAGCTTTCTTT. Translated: CASSLFGTMNTEAFF.

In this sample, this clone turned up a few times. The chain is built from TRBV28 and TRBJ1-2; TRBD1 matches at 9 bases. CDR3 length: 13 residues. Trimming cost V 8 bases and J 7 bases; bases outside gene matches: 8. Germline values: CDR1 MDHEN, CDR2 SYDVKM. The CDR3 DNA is TGTGCCAGCGGGGACAGGGAGAAGGGTGGCTACACCTTC. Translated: CASGDREKGGYTF.

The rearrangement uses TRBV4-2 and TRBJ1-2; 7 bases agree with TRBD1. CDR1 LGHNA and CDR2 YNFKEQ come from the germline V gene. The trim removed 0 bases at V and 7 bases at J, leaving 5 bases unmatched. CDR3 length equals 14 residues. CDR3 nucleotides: TGTGCCAGCAGCCAAGATCGGGCAGGGGGTGGCTACACCTTC. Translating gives CASSQDRAGGGYTF.

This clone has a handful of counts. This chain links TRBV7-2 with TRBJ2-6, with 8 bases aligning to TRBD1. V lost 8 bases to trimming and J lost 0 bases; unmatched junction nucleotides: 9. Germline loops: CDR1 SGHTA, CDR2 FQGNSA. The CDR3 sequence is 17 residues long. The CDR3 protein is CASFRQGLLSGANVLTF. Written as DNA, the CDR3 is TGTGCCAGCTTCCGACAGGGGCTCCTCTCTGGGGCCAACGTCCTGACTTTC.

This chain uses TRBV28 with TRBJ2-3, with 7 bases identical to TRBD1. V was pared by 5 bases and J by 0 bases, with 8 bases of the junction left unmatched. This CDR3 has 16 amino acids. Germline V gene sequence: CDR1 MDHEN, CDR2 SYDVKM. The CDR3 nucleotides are TGTGCCAGCAGTGGAGCCGGGACAGCTAGCACAGATACGCAGTATTTT. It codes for CASSGAGTASTDTQYF.

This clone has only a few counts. The CDR3 DNA reads as TGTGCCAGTAGTATGAACAGAGTGAACACTGAAGCTTTCTTT. Translated, it gives CASSMNRVNTEAFF. The V and J genes are TRBV19 and TRBJ1-1; D is undetermined. V was clipped by 3 bases and J by 0 bases, with 8 bases between them. CDR1 and CDR2 from the germline V gene are LNHDA and SQIVND (reference sequence). The length of the CDR3 is 14 residues.

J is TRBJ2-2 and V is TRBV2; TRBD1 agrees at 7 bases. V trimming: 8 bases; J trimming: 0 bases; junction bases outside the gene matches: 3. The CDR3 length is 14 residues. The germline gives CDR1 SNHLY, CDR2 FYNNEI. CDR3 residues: CASLGTANTGELFF. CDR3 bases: TGTGCCAGCCTCGGGACAGCGAACACCGGGGAGCTGTTTTTT.

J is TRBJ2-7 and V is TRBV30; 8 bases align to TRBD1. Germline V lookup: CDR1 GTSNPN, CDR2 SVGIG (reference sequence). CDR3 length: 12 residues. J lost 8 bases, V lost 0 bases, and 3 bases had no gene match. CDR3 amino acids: CAWSVGTGQQYF. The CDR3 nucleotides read TGTGCCTGGAGTGTCGGGACAGGTCAGCAGTACTTC.

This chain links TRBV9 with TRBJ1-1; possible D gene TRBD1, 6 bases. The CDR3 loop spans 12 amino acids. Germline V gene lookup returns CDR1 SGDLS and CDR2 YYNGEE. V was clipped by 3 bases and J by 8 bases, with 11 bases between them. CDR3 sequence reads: CASSGFTGEAFF. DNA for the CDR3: TGTGCCAGCAGCGGATTCACAGGGGAAGCTTTCTTT.

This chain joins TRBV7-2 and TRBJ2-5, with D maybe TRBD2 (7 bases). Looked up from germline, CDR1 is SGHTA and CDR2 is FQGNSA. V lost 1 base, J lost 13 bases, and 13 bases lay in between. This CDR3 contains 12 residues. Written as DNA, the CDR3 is TGTGCCAGCAGCTTAGAGAGGGGGGGGATGTACTTC. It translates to CASSLERGGMYF.

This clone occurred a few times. The CDR3 protein is CASSLGGQPNYGYTF. The CDR3 DNA sequence: TGTGCCAGCAGCTTAGGTGGACAGCCTAACTATGGCTACACCTTC. The chain links TRBV13 to TRBJ1-2; possible D gene TRBD1, 6 bases. The CDR3 runs to 15 residues. The V gene lost 0 bases and the J gene lost 0 bases, with 8 bases spanning the gap. Germline CDR1 PRHDT, CDR2 FYEKMQ (reference sequence).

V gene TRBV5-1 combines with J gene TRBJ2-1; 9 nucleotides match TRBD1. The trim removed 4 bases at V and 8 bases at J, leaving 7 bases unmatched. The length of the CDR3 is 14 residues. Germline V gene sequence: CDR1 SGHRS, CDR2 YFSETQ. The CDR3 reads CASSPDRGRHEQFF. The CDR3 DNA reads TGCGCCAGCAGCCCGGACAGGGGTCGGCATGAGCAGTTCTTC.

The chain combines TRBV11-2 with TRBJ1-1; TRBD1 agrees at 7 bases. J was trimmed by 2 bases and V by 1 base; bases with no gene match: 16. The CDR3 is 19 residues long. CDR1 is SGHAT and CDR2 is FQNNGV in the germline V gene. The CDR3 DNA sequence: TGTGCCAGCAGCTTAGGCCGGGGGACAGAGGTTGGGAGAAACACTGAAGCTTTCTTT. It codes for CASSLGRGTEVGRNTEAFF.

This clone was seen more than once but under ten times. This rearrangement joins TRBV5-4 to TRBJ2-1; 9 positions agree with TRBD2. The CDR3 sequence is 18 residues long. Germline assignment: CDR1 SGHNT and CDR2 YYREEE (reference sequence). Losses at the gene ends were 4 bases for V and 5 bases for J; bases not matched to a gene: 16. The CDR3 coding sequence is TGTGCCAGCAGCCCCCTCGGGGTAGGTCTAGCGGGGAACAATGAGCAGTTCTTC. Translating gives CASSPLGVGLAGNNEQFF.

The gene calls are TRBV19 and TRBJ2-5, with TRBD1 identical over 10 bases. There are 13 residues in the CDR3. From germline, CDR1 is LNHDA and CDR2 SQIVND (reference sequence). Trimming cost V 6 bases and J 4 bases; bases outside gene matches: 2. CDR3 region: CASRDRGRETQYF. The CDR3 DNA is TGTGCCAGTAGGGACAGGGGGAGAGAGACCCAGTACTTC. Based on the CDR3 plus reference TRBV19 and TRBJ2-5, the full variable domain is DGGITQSPKYLFRKEGQNVTLSCEQNLNHDAMYWYRQDPGQGLRLIYYSQIVNDFQKGDIAEGYSVSREKKESFPLTVTSAQKNPTAFYLCASRDRGRETQYFGPGTRLLVL.

The CDR3 is CASSSRPGNTGELFF. The CDR3 bases are TGTGCCAGCAGCTCTCGCCCAGGGAACACCGGGGAGCTGTTTTTT. The rearrangement uses TRBV7-9 and TRBJ2-2, with D hard to call. CDR3 size: 15 residues. Germline V CDR1 and CDR2: SEHNR, FQNEAQ (reference sequence). The ends were cut back, 4 bases at V and 1 base at J, with 10 bases in the middle.